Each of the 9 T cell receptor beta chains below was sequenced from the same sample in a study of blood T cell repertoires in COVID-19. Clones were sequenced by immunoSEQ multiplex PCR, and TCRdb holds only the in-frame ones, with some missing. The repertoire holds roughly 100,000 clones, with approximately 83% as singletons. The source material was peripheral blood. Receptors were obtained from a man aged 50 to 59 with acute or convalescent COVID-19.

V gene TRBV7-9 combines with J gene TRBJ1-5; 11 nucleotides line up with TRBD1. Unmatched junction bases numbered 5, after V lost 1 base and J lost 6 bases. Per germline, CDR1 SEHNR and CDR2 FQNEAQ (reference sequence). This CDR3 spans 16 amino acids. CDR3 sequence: CASSLGTGGLGQPQHF. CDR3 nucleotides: TGTGCCAGCAGCTTAGGGACAGGGGGCTTGGGTCAGCCCCAGCATTTT.

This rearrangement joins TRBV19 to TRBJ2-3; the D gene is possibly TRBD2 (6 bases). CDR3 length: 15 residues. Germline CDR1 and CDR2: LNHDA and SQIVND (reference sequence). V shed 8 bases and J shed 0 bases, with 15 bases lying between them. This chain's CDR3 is CASLGGRTSTDTQYF. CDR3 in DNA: TGTGCCAGTCTTGGGGGGAGGACTAGCACAGATACGCAGTATTTT. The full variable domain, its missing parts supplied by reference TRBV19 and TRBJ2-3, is DGGITQSPKYLFRKEGQNVTLSCEQNLNHDAMYWYRQDPGQGLRLIYYSQIVNDFQKGDIAEGYSVSREKKESFPLTVTSAQKNPTAFYLCASLGGRTSTDTQYFGPGTRLTVL.

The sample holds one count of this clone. The CDR3: CASKKGWAGAETQYF. The CDR3 DNA reads as TGTGCCAGCAAAAAAGGTTGGGCGGGGGCAGAGACCCAGTACTTC. V and J are TRBV5-6 and TRBJ2-5; D possibly corresponds to TRBD2 (7 bases). V was pared by 6 bases and J by 4 bases, with 19 bases between. CDR1 SGHDT and CDR2 YYEEEE come from the germline V gene. The CDR3 totals 15 residues.

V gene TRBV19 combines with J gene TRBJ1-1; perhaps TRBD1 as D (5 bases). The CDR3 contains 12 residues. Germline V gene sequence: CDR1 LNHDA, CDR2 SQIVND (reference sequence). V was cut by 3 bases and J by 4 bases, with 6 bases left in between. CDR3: CASSMGGTEAFF. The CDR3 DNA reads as TGTGCCAGTAGTATGGGGGGCACTGAAGCTTTCTTT.

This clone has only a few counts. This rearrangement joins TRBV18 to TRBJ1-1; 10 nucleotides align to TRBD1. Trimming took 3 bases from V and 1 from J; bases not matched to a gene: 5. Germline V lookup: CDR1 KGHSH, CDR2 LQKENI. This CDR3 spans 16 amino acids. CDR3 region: CASSPWTGGGNTEAFF. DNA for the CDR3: TGTGCCAGCTCACCGTGGACAGGGGGAGGGAACACTGAAGCTTTCTTT.

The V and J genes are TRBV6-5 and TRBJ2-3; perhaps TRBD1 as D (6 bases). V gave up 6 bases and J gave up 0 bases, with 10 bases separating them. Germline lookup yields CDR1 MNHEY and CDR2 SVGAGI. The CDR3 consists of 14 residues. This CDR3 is CASSRTVSTDTQYF. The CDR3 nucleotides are TGTGCCAGCAGCAGGACAGTCAGCACAGATACGCAGTATTTT.

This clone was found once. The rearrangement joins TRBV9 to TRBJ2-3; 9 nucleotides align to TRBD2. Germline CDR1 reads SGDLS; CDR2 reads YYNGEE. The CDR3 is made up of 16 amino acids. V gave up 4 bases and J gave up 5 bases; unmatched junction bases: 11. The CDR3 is CASSPGMRGGGDTQYF. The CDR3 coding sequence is TGTGCCAGCAGCCCGGGGATGCGGGGGGGCGGAGATACGCAGTATTTT.

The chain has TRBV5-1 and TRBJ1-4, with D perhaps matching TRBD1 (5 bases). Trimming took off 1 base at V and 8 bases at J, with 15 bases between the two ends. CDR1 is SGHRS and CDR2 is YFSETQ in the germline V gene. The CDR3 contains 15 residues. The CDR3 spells CASSLLGQGGEKLFF. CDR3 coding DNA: TGCGCCAGCAGCTTGCTGGGTCAGGGTGGAGAAAAACTGTTTTTT.

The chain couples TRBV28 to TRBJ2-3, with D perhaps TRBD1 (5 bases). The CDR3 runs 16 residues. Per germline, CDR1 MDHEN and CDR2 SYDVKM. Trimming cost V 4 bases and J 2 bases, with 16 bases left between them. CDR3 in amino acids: CASSSYRRPTTDTQYF. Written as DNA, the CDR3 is TGTGCCAGCAGTTCCTACAGGCGGCCTACCACAGATACGCAGTATTTT.